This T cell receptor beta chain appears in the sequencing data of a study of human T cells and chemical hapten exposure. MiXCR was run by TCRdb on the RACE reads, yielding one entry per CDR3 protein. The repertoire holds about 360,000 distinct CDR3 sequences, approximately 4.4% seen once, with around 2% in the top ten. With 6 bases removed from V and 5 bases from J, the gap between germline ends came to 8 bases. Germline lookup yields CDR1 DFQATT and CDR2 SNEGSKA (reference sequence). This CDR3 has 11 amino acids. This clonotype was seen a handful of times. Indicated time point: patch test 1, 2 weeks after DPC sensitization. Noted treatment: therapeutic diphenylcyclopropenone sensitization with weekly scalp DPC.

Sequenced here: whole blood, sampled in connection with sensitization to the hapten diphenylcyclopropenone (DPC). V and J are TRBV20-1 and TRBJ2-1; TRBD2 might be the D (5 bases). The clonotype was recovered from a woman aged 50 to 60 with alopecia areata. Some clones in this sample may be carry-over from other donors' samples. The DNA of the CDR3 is TGCAGTGCCGGGATAGACAATGAGCAGTTCTTC. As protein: CSAGIDNEQFF.